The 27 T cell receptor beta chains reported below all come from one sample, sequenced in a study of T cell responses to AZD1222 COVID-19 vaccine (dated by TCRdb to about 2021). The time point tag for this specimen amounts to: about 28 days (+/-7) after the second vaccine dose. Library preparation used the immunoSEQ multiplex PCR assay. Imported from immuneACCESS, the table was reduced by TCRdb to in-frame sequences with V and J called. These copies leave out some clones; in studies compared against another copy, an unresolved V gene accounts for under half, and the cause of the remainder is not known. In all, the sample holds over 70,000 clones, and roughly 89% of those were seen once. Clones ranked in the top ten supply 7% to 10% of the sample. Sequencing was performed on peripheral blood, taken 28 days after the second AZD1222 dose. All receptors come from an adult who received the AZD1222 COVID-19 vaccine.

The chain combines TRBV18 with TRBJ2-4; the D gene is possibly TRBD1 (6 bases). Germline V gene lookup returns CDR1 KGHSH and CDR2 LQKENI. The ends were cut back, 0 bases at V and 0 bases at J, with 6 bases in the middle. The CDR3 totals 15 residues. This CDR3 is CASSPPGQAKNIQYF. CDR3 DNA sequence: TGTGCCAGCTCACCACCGGGACAAGCCAAAAACATTCAGTACTTC.

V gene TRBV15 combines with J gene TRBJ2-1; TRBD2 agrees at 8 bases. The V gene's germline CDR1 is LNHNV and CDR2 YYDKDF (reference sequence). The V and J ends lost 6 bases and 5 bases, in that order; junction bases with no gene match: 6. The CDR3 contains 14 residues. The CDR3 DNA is TGTGCCACCAGAATAAGCGGGAGAAACAATGAGCAGTTCTTC. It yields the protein CATRISGRNNEQFF.

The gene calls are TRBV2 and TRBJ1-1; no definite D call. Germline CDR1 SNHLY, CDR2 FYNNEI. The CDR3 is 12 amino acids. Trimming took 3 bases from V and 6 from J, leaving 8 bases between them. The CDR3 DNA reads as TGTGCCAGCAGTGATCAGAAATCTGAAGCTTTCTTT. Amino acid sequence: CASSDQKSEAFF. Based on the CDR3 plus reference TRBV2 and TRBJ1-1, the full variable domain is EPEVTQTPSHQVTQMGQEVILRCVPISNHLYFYWYRQILGQKVEFLVSFYNNEISEKSEIFDDQFSVERPDGSNFTLKIRSTKLEDSAMYFCASSDQKSEAFFGQGTRLTVV.

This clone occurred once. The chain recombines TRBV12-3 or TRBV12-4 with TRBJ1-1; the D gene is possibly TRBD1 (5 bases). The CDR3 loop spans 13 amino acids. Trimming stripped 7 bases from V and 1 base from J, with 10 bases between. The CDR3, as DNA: TGTGCCAGCACCCACGGGGCGAACACTGAAGCTTTCTTT. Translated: CASTHGANTEAFF.

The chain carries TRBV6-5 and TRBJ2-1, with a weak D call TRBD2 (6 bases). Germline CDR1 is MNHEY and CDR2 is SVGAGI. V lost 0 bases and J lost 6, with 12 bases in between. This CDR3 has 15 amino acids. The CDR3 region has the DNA TGTGCCAGCAGTTACTCCCCCGCCGGGGGCAATGAGCAGTTCTTC. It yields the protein CASSYSPAGGNEQFF.

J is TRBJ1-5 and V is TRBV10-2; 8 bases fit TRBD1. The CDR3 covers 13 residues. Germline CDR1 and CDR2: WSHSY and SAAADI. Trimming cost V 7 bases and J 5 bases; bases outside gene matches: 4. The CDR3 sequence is CASKQGGDQPQHF. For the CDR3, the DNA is TGCGCCAGCAAACAGGGGGGGGATCAGCCCCAGCATTTT.

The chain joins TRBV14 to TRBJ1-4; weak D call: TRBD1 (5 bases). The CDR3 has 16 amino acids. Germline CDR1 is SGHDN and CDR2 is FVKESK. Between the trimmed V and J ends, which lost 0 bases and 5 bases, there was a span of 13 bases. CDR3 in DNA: TGTGCCAGCAGCCAAGAGGTTCAAAGGGGAAATGAAAAACTGTTTTTT. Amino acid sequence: CASSQEVQRGNEKLFF.

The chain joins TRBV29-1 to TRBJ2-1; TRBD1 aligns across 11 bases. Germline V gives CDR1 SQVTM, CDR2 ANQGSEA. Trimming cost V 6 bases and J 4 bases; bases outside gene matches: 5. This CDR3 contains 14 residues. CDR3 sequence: CSVGDRGSYNEQFF. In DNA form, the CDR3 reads TGCAGCGTCGGGGACAGGGGGTCTTACAATGAGCAGTTCTTC.

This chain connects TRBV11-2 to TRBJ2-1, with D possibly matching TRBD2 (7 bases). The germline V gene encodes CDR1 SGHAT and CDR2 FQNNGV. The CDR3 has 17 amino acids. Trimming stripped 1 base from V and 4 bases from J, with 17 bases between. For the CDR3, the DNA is TGTGCCAGCAGCTTAGTGGGCAGGGGCGGGGGTTACAATGAGCAGTTCTTC. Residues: CASSLVGRGGGYNEQFF.

The CDR3 region is CASSQDLAEGPRNEQFF. CDR3 in DNA: TGTGCCAGCAGCCAAGATCTTGCGGAGGGCCCTCGAAATGAGCAGTTCTTC. The chain carries TRBV3-1 (or the pseudogene TRBV3-2) and TRBJ2-1; TRBD2 is a possible D gene (6 bases). Trimming took off 0 bases at V and 7 bases at J, with 19 bases between the two ends. In germline, CDR1 is LGHDT, CDR2 YNNKEL (reference sequence). The length of the CDR3 is 17 residues.

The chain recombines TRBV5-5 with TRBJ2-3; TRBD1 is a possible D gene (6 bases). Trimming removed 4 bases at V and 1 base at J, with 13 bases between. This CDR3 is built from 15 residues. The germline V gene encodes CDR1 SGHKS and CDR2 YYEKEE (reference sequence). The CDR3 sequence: CASSPDSVGTDTQYF. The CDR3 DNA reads TGTGCCAGCAGCCCGGACAGCGTTGGCACAGATACGCAGTATTTT.

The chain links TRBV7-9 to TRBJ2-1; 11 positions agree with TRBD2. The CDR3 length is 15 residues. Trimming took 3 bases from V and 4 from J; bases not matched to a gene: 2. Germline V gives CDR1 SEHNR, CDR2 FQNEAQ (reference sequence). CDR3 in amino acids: CASSFSGRVYNEQFF. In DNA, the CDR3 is TGTGCCAGCAGCTTTAGCGGGAGGGTATACAATGAGCAGTTCTTC.

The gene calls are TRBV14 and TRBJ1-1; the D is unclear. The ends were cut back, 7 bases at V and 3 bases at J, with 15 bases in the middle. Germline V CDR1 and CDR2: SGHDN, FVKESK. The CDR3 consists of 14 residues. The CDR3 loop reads CASIVGERDTEAFF. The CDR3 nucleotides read TGTGCCAGCATCGTTGGGGAAAGGGACACTGAAGCTTTCTTT.

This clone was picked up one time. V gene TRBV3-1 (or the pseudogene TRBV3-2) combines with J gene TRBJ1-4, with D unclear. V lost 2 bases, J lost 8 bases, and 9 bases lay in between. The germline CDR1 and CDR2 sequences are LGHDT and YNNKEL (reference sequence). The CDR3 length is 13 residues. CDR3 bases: TGTGCCAGCAGCCAACTTGGAGGCGAAAAACTGTTTTTT. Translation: CASSQLGGEKLFF.

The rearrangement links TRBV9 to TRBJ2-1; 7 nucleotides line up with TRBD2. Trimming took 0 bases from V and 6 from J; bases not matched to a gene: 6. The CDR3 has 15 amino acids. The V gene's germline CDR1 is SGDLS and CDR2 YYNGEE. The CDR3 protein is CASSVGGSGANEQFF. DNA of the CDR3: TGTGCCAGCAGCGTAGGGGGAAGCGGGGCCAATGAGCAGTTCTTC.

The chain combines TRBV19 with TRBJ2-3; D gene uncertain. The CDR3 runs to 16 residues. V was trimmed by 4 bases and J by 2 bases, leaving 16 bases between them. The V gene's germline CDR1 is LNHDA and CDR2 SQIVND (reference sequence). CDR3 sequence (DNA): TGTGCCAGTAGTAACCCGCCTGTGGGATTCACAGATACGCAGTATTTT. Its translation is CASSNPPVGFTDTQYF.

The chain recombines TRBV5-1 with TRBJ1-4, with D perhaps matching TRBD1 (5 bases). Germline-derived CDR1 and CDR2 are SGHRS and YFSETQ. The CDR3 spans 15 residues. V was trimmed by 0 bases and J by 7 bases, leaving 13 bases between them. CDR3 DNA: TGCGCCAGCAGCTTGGGGACGACGAGGGGTGAAAAACTGTTTTTT. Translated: CASSLGTTRGEKLFF.

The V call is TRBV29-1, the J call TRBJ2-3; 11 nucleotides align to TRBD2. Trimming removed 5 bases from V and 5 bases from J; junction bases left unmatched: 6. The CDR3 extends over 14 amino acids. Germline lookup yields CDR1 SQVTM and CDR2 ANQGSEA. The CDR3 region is CSVLWGLAEDTQYF. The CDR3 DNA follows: TGCAGCGTTCTTTGGGGACTAGCGGAAGATACGCAGTATTTT.

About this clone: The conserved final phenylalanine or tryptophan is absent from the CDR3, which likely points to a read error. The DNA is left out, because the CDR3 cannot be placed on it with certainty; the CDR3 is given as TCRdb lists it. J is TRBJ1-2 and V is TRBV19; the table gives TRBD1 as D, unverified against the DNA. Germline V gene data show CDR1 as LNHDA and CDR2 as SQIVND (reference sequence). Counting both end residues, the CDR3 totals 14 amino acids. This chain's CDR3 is CASSIDLSGAGLFL.

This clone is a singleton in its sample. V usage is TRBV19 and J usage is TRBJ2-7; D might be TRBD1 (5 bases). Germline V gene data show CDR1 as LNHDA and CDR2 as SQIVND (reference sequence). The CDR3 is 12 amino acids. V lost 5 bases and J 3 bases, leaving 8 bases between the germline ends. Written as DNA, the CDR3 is TGTGCCAGTAGTCCCGACAGCTACGAGCAGTACTTC. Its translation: CASSPDSYEQYF.

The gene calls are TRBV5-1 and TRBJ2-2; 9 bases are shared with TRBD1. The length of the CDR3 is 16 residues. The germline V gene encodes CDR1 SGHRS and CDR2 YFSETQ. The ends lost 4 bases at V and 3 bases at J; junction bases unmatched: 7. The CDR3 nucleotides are TGCGCCAGCAGCACCGGGACAGGGTGGGACACCGGGGAGCTGTTTTTT. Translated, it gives CASSTGTGWDTGELFF. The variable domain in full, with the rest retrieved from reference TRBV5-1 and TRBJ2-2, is KAGVTQTPRYLIKTRGQQVTLSCSPISGHRSVSWYQQTPGQGLQFLFEYFSETQRNKGNFPGRFSGRQFSNSRSEMNVSTLELGDSALYLCASSTGTGWDTGELFFGEGSRLTVL.

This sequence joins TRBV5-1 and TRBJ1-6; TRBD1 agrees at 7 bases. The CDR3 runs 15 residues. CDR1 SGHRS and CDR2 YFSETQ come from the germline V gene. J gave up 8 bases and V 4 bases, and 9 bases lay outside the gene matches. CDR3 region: CASSPTGAGDSPLHF. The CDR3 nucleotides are TGCGCCAGCAGCCCAACAGGGGCCGGGGATTCACCCCTCCACTTT. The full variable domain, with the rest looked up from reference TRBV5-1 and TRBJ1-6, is KAGVTQTPRYLIKTRGQQVTLSCSPISGHRSVSWYQQTPGQGLQFLFEYFSETQRNKGNFPGRFSGRQFSNSRSEMNVSTLELGDSALYLCASSPTGAGDSPLHFGNGTRLTVT.

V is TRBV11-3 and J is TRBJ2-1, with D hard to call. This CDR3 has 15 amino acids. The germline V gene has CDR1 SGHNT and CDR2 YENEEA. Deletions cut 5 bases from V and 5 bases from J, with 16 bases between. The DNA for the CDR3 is TGTGCCAGCAGCCTGCGATCCTGGGGTAACAATGAGCAGTTCTTC. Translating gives CASSLRSWGNNEQFF.

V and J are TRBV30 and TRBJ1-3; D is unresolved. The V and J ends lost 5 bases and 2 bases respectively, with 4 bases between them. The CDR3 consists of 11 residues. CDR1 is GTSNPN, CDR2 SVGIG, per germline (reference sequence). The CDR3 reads CAWGPGNTIYF. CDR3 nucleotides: TGTGCCTGGGGACCTGGAAACACCATATATTTT.

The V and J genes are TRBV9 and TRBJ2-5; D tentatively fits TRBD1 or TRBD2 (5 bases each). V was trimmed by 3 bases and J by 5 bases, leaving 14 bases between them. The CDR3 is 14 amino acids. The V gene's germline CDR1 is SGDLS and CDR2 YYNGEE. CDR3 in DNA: TGTGCCAGCAGCGCATGGGACGGTGGGGAGACCCAGTACTTC. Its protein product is CASSAWDGGETQYF.

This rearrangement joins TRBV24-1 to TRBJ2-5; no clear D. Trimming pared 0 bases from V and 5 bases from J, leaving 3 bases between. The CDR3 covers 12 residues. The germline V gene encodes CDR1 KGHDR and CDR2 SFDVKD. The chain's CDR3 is CATSDLWETQYF. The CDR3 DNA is TGTGCCACCAGTGATTTGTGGGAGACCCAGTACTTC.

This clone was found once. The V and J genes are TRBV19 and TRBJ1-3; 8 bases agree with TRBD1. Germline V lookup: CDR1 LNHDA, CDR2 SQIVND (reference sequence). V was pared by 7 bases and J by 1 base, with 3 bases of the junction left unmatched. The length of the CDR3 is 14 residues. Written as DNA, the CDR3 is TGTGCCAGTACGGACAGGGCGTCTGGAAACACCATATATTTT. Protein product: CASTDRASGNTIYF.